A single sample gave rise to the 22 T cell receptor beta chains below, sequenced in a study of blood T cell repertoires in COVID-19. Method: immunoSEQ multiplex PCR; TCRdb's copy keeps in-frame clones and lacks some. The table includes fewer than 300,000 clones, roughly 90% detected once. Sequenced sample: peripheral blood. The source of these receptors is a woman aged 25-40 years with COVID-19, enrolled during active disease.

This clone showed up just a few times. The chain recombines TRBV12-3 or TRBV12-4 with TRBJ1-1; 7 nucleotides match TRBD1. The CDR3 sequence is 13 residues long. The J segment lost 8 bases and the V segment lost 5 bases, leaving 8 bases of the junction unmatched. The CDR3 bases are TGTGCCAGCAGTGTAACAGGGGTGGCCGAAGCTTTCTTT. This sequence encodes CASSVTGVAEAFF.

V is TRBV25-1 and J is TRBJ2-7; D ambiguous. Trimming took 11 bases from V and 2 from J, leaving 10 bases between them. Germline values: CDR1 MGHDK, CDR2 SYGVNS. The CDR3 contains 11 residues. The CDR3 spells CASQTTYEQYF. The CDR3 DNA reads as TGTGCCTCTCAGACAACCTACGAGCAGTACTTC.

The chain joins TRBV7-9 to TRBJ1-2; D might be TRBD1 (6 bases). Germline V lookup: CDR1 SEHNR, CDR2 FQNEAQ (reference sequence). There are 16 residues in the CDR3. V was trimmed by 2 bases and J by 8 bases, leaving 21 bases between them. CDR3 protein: CASSLNVGPGTLGYTF. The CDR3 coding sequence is TGTGCCAGCAGCTTAAACGTTGGCCCAGGGACACTCGGCTACACCTTC.

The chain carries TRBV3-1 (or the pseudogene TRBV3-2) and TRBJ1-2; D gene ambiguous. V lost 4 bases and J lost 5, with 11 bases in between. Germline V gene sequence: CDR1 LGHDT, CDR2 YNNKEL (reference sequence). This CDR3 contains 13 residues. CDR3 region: CASSLTGLYGYTF. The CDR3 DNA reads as TGTGCCAGCAGCCTAACGGGGTTATATGGCTACACCTTC.

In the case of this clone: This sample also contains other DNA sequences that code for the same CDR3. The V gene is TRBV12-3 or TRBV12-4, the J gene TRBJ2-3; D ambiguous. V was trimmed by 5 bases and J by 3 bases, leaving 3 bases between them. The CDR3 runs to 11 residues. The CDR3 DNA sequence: TGTGCCAGCAGTCAGACAGATACGCAGTATTTT. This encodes CASSQTDTQYF.

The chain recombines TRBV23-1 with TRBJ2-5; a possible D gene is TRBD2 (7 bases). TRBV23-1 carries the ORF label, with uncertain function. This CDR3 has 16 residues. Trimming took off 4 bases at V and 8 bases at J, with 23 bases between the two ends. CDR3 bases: TGCGCCAGCAGTCCCTCGATTGGGAAAGGGGGGGGAACCCAGTACTTC. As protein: CASSPSIGKGGGTQYF.

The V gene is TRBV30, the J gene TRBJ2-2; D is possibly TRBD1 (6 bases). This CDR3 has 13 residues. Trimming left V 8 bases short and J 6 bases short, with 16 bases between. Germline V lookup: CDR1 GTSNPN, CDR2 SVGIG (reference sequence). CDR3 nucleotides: TGTGCCCGACGAGAGTGGACAGCCGGGGAGCTGTTTTTT. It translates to CARREWTAGELFF.

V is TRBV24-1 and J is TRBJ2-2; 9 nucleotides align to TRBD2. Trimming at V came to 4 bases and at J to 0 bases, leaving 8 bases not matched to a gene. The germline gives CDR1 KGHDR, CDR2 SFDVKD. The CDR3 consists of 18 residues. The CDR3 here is CATSEHSSGAPNTGELFF. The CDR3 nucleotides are TGTGCCACCAGTGAACATTCTAGCGGGGCTCCGAACACCGGGGAGCTGTTTTTT.

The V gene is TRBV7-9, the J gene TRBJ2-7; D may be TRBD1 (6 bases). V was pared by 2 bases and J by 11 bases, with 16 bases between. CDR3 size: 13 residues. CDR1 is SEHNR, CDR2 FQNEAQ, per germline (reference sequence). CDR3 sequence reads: CASSLRQGTKEYF. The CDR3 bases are TGTGCCAGCAGCTTACGCCAGGGGACGAAGGAGTACTTC.

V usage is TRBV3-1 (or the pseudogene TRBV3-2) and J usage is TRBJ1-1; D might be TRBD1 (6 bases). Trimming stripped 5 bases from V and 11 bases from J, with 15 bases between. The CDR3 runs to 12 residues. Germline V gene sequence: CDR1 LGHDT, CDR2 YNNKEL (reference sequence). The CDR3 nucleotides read TGTGCCAGCAGCGTAACAGGGATAAGGGCTTTCTTT. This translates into CASSVTGIRAFF.

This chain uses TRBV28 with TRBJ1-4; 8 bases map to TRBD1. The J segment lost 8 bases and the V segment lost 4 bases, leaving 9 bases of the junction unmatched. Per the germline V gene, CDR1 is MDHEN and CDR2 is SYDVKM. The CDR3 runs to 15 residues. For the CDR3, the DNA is TGTGCCAGCAGTTCCCCCGCCGGGACAGGCGAAAAACTGTTTTTT. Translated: CASSSPAGTGEKLFF.

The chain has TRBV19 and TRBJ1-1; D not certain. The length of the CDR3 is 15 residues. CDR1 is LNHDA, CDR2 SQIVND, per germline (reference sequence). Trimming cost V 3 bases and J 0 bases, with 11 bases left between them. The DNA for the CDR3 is TGTGCCAGTAGTATTCCGGCAGGATTGAACACTGAAGCTTTCTTT. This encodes CASSIPAGLNTEAFF.

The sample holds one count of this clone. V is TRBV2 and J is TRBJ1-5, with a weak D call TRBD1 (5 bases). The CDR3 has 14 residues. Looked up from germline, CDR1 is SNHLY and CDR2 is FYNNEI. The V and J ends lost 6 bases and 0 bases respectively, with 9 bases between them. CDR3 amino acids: CASSQDNSNQPQHF. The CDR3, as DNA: TGTGCCAGCAGCCAGGACAATAGCAATCAGCCCCAGCATTTT. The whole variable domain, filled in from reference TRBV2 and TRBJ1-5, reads EPEVTQTPSHQVTQMGQEVILRCVPISNHLYFYWYRQILGQKVEFLVSFYNNEISEKSEIFDDQFSVERPDGSNFTLKIRSTKLEDSAMYFCASSQDNSNQPQHFGDGTRLSIL.

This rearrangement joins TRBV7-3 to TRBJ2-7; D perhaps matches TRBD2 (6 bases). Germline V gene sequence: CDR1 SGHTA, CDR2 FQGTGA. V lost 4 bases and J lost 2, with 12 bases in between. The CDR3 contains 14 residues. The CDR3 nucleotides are TGTGCCAGCAGCTCGCAAGCGGGTACCTACGAGCAGTACTTC. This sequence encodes CASSSQAGTYEQYF.

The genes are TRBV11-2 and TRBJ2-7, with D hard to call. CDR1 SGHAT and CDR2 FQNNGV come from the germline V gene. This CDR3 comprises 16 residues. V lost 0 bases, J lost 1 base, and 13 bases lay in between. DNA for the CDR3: TGTGCCAGCAGCTTAGAGGCAGGTTTTAAGTCCTACGAGCAGTACTTC. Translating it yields CASSLEAGFKSYEQYF.

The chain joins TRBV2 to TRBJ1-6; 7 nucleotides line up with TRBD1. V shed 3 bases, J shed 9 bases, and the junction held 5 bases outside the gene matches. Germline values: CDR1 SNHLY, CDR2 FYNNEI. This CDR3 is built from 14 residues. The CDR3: CASSEDRFTSPLHF. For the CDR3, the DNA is TGTGCCAGCAGTGAGGACAGGTTTACTTCACCCCTCCACTTT.

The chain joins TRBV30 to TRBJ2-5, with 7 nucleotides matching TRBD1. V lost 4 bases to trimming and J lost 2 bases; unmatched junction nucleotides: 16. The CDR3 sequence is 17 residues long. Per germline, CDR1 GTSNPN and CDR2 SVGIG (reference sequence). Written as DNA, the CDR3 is TGTGCCTGGATCGGTCATAGGAAGTCAGGGGGTCAAGAGACCCAGTACTTC. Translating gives CAWIGHRKSGGQETQYF.

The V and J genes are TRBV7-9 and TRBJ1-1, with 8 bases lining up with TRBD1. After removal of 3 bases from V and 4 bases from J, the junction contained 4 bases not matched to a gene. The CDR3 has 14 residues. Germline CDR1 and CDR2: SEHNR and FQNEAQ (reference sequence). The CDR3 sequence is CASSFIDRGTEAFF. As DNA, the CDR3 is TGTGCCAGCAGCTTTATTGACAGGGGCACTGAAGCTTTCTTT.

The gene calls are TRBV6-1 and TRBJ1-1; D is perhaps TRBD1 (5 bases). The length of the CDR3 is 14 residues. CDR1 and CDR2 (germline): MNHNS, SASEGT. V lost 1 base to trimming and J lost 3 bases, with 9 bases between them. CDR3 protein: CASSEDIGDTEAFF. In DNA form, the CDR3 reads TGTGCCAGCAGTGAAGACATAGGGGACACTGAAGCTTTCTTT.

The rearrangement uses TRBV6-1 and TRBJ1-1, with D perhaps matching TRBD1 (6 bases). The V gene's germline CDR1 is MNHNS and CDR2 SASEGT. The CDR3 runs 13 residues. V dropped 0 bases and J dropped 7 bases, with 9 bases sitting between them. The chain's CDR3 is CASSEAQGREAFF. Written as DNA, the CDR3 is TGTGCCAGCAGTGAAGCGCAGGGGCGTGAAGCTTTCTTT.

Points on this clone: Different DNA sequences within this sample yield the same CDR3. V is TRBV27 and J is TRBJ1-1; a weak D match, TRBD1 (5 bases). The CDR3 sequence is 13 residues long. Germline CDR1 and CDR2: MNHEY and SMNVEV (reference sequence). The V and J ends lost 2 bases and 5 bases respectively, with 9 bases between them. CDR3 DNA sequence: TGTGCCAGCAGTTTACAGGGAGGGACTGAAGCTTTCTTT. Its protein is CASSLQGGTEAFF.

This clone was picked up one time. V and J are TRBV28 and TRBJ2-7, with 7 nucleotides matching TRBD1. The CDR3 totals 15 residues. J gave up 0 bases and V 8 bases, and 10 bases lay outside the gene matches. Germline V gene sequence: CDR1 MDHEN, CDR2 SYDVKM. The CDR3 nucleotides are TGTGCCAGCGTAGGACAGGTGGGATTCTCCTACGAGCAGTACTTC. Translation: CASVGQVGFSYEQYF.